A single sample is the source of the 32 T cell receptor beta chains below, sequenced in a study of blood T cell repertoires in COVID-19. Assay used: immunoSEQ multiplex PCR; TCRdb lists only in-frame clones, some missing. The table lists about 100,000 clones, around 88% of them singletons. The sequenced sample consisted of peripheral blood. The receptors were gathered from a human donor in a cohort sampled during active COVID-19.

This chain connects TRBV5-6 to TRBJ1-1; 7 nucleotides match TRBD1. The germline V gene encodes CDR1 SGHDT and CDR2 YYEEEE. The CDR3 extends over 15 amino acids. V was pared by 5 bases and J by 1 base, with 8 bases of the junction left unmatched. CDR3 region: CASSSRRTGNTEAFF. The CDR3 nucleotides are TGTGCCAGCAGTTCTCGACGGACAGGGAACACTGAAGCTTTCTTT.

The chain combines TRBV18 with TRBJ1-2; D call uncertain. Trimming left V 6 bases short and J 3 bases short, with 17 bases between. This CDR3 is 15 amino acids long. The V gene's germline CDR1 is KGHSH and CDR2 LQKENI. CDR3 sequence reads: CASSPSPPGDYGYTF. The CDR3 nucleotides read TGTGCCAGCTCCCCTAGTCCCCCCGGGGACTATGGCTACACCTTC.

V and J are TRBV7-9 and TRBJ2-3; 12 bases align to TRBD2. The length of the CDR3 is 15 residues. From germline, CDR1 is SEHNR and CDR2 FQNEAQ (reference sequence). J was trimmed by 5 bases and V by 3 bases; bases with no gene match: 3. The CDR3 protein is CASSFELAGGDTQYF. The CDR3 nucleotides read TGTGCCAGCAGCTTTGAACTAGCGGGAGGAGATACGCAGTATTTT. Full variable domain (rest looked up from reference TRBV7-9 and TRBJ2-3): DTGVSQNPRHKITKRGQNVTFRCDPISEHNRLYWYRQTLGQGPEFLTYFQNEAQLEKSRLLSDRFSAERPKGSFSTLEIQRTEQGDSAMYLCASSFELAGGDTQYFGPGTRLTVL.

This clone was picked up a small number of times. CDR3 sequence: CASSLATGGTYEQYF. The CDR3 DNA is TGTGCCAGCAGCTTAGCCACAGGGGGCACCTACGAGCAGTACTTC. This chain connects TRBV7-2 to TRBJ2-7, with 9 bases lining up with TRBD1. V lost 0 bases to trimming and J lost 2 bases; unmatched junction nucleotides: 2. This CDR3 has 15 amino acids. The germline gives CDR1 SGHTA, CDR2 FQGNSA.

The gene calls are TRBV24-1 and TRBJ2-1; perhaps TRBD2 as D (5 bases). V was shortened by 3 bases and J by 6 bases, with 11 bases between the two germline ends. The CDR3 spans 14 residues. Germline loops: CDR1 KGHDR, CDR2 SFDVKD. CDR3 sequence: CATSDDGKGNEQFF. The CDR3 DNA is TGTGCCACCAGTGATGACGGGAAGGGCAATGAGCAGTTCTTC.

V gene TRBV4-1 combines with J gene TRBJ2-7; TRBD1 is a possible D gene (7 bases). The CDR3 extends over 14 amino acids. The V end was cut by 0 bases, the J end by 10 bases, with 16 bases between. Germline V gives CDR1 MGHRA, CDR2 YSYEKL. Here the CDR3 DNA reads TGCGCCAGCAGCCAAGATCTGGCAGGGGGGTCCCAGTACTTC. As protein: CASSQDLAGGSQYF.

This chain's CDR3 is CASSPRTGGFDTEAFF. CDR3 in DNA: TGTGCCAGCAGCCCGCGGACAGGGGGGTTTGACACTGAAGCTTTCTTT. The chain carries TRBV7-2 and TRBJ1-1; 10 positions match TRBD1. Trimming removed 5 bases from V and 3 bases from J; junction bases left unmatched: 9. The CDR3 extends over 16 amino acids. Germline V gives CDR1 SGHTA, CDR2 FQGNSA.

The chain couples TRBV6-4 to TRBJ2-2; tentative D call: TRBD1 (5 bases). CDR1 is MRHNA and CDR2 is SNTAGT in the germline V gene. The CDR3 spans 13 residues. Trimming cost V 4 bases and J 5 bases, with 8 bases left between them. The CDR3 DNA follows: TGTGCCAGCAGTGTAAGGGGAACCGGGGAGCTGTTTTTT. It codes for CASSVRGTGELFF.

In this sample, this clone turned up once. The J gene is TRBJ2-2, the V gene TRBV7-3; D might be TRBD1 (5 bases). The germline gives CDR1 SGHTA, CDR2 FQGTGA. Trimming took off 6 bases at V and 5 bases at J, with 7 bases between the two ends. The CDR3 has 12 residues. Here the CDR3 reads CASSPGTGELFF. As DNA, the CDR3 is TGTGCCAGCAGTCCAGGGACCGGGGAGCTGTTTTTT. Full variable domain (missing parts from reference TRBV7-3 and TRBJ2-2): GAGVSQTPSNKVTEKGKYVELRCDPISGHTALYWYRQSLGQGPEFLIYFQGTGAADDSGLPNDRFFAVRPEGSVSTLKIQRTERGDSAVYLCASSPGTGELFFGEGSRLTVL.

The chain recombines TRBV6-5 with TRBJ2-7; 7 positions match TRBD1. From germline, CDR1 is MNHEY and CDR2 SVGAGI. After removal of 8 bases from V and 5 bases from J, the junction contained 9 bases not matched to a gene. The CDR3 sequence is 13 residues long. The CDR3 spells CASHRGTNHEQYF. CDR3 nucleotide sequence: TGTGCCAGCCACAGGGGAACGAACCACGAGCAGTACTTC.

The chain uses TRBV28 and TRBJ1-6; D remains ambiguous. CDR3 length equals 13 residues. Germline values: CDR1 MDHEN, CDR2 SYDVKM. The V gene lost 7 bases and the J gene lost 6 bases, with 10 bases spanning the gap. CDR3 region: CASTPPRNSPLHF. The CDR3 region has the DNA TGTGCCAGCACCCCCCCCCGTAATTCACCCCTCCACTTT.

The V call is TRBV5-5, the J call TRBJ2-5, with 7 positions matching TRBD1. This CDR3 region has 15 residues. Germline V CDR1 and CDR2: SGHKS, YYEKEE (reference sequence). The J segment lost 2 bases and the V segment lost 2 bases, leaving 6 bases of the junction unmatched. In DNA form, the CDR3 reads TGTGCCAGCAGCTTTGTTACAGGGGTTCAAGAGACCCAGTACTTC. It encodes CASSFVTGVQETQYF.

This clone was recorded a few times. This chain joins TRBV7-2 and TRBJ1-2; D is uncertain. Germline V gene data show CDR1 as SGHTA and CDR2 as FQGNSA. V was shortened by 5 bases and J by 8 bases, with 12 bases between the two germline ends. The CDR3 is 12 amino acids. The CDR3 loop reads CASSEGRRGYTF. CDR3 in DNA: TGTGCCAGCAGCGAGGGTAGGCGGGGCTACACCTTC.

The chain has TRBV29-1 and TRBJ2-7; TRBD1 is a possible D gene (6 bases). The germline V and J ends were trimmed by 4 bases and 0 bases, with 13 bases remaining between them. This CDR3 contains 14 residues. Germline V gene lookup returns CDR1 SQVTM and CDR2 ANQGSEA. CDR3 residues: CSVGRDTVSYEQYF. The CDR3 DNA follows: TGCAGCGTTGGCCGGGACACCGTCTCCTACGAGCAGTACTTC.

The rearrangement joins TRBV18 to TRBJ2-4; 9 positions match TRBD2. CDR1 and CDR2 (germline): KGHSH, LQKENI. The CDR3 runs to 14 residues. V shed 3 bases and J 7 bases; nucleotides not matched to a gene: 4. Here the CDR3 reads CASSPDLAGNIQYF. As DNA, the CDR3 is TGTGCCAGCTCACCGGACCTAGCGGGGAACATTCAGTACTTC.

The CDR3 DNA reads as TGCGCCAGCAGCTTAGGACAGATCTCTGGAAACACCATATATTTT. Translating gives CASSLGQISGNTIYF. The chain has TRBV5-1 and TRBJ1-3; perhaps TRBD1 as D (6 bases). Between the trimmed V and J ends, which lost 2 bases and 0 bases, there was a span of 9 bases. This CDR3 has 15 residues. Germline CDR1 reads SGHRS; CDR2 reads YFSETQ.

The chain links TRBV5-1 to TRBJ2-1, with D possibly being TRBD2 (6 bases). Germline lookup yields CDR1 SGHRS and CDR2 YFSETQ. V was clipped by 2 bases and J by 3 bases, with 12 bases between them. This CDR3 region has 15 residues. This CDR3 is CASSLSGRDYNEQFF. As DNA, the CDR3 is TGCGCCAGCAGCTTATCAGGGCGGGACTACAATGAGCAGTTCTTC.

This clone was detected only a few times. The rearrangement uses TRBV5-6 and TRBJ1-5; 7 bases map to TRBD1. This CDR3 comprises 13 residues. Germline V gives CDR1 SGHDT, CDR2 YYEEEE. The V gene end was trimmed by 8 bases and the J gene end by 6 bases; junction bases not matched to a gene: 8. The CDR3: CASTRQGSQPQHF. The CDR3 DNA sequence: TGTGCCAGTACCCGACAGGGAAGTCAGCCCCAGCATTTT.

The rearrangement uses TRBV11-2 and TRBJ1-1, with unresolved D. This CDR3 has 13 residues. Between the trimmed V and J ends, which lost 8 bases and 1 base, there was a span of 11 bases. Germline-derived CDR1 and CDR2 are SGHAT and FQNNGV. The CDR3 region has the DNA TGTGCCAGCTCGATCCGGGAGAACACTGAAGCTTTCTTT. This gives the protein CASSIRENTEAFF.

This chain links TRBV7-9 with TRBJ2-7; D not resolved. CDR1 and CDR2 (germline): SEHNR, FQNEAQ (reference sequence). The V end was cut by 8 bases, the J end by 6 bases, with 11 bases between. This CDR3 spans 11 amino acids. The CDR3 reads CASATSSEQYF. The CDR3 bases are TGTGCCAGCGCTACGTCGTCCGAGCAGTACTTC.

The genes are TRBV30 and TRBJ1-2, with D maybe TRBD1 (6 bases). Germline CDR1 is GTSNPN and CDR2 is SVGIG (reference sequence). V was clipped by 1 base and J by 0 bases, with 12 bases between them. The CDR3 is 15 amino acids. The CDR3 reads CAWSGGGRANYGYTF. The CDR3 bases are TGTGCCTGGAGTGGGGGGGGCAGGGCTAACTATGGCTACACCTTC.

The rearrangement joins TRBV28 to TRBJ2-5; TRBD1 aligns across 7 bases. From germline, CDR1 is MDHEN and CDR2 SYDVKM. V dropped 4 bases and J dropped 0; count of bases not matched to a gene: 2. The CDR3 loop spans 14 amino acids. CDR3 in amino acids: CASSSGQHQETQYF. CDR3 coding DNA: TGTGCCAGCAGTTCGGGACAGCACCAAGAGACCCAGTACTTC.

The chain joins TRBV5-1 to TRBJ2-6; TRBD2 might be the D (6 bases). V was shortened by 4 bases and J by 4 bases, with 9 bases between the two germline ends. Germline V gives CDR1 SGHRS, CDR2 YFSETQ. The CDR3 totals 14 residues. The CDR3 protein is CASSPEGGANVLTF. The CDR3 bases are TGCGCCAGCAGCCCGGAGGGCGGGGCCAACGTCCTGACTTTC.

The chain links TRBV10-3 to TRBJ2-7; 15 bases fit TRBD2. Germline CDR1 and CDR2: ENHRY and SYGVKD. The CDR3 has 17 amino acids. V was pared by 1 base and J by 6 bases, with 7 bases of the junction left unmatched. CDR3 loop: CAISELGLAGGNGEQYF. The CDR3 coding sequence is TGTGCCATCAGTGAGTTGGGACTAGCGGGAGGAAATGGCGAGCAGTACTTC.

The genes are TRBV20-1 and TRBJ2-3; TRBD2 agrees at 10 bases. Germline CDR1 DFQATT, CDR2 SNEGSKA (reference sequence). V dropped 3 bases and J dropped 4; count of bases not matched to a gene: 4. The CDR3 totals 14 residues. The CDR3 loop reads CSASASGRSDTQYF. In DNA, the CDR3 is TGCAGTGCTAGTGCTAGCGGGAGATCAGATACGCAGTATTTT.

Worth noting for this clone: Mismatch with germline at one junction end may stem from a read error. The chain has TRBV30 and TRBJ1-1; unclear D gene. The CDR3 spans 11 residues. CDR1 and CDR2 (germline): GTSNPN, SVGIG (reference sequence). CDR3 in DNA: TGTGCCTGGAGTGGCGCGGCCGGCGCGCTCTTT. It encodes CAWSGAAGALF. Full variable domain (rest looked up from reference TRBV30 and TRBJ1-1): SQTIHQWPATLVQPVGSPLSLECTVEGTSNPNLYWYRQAAGRGLQLLFYSVGIGQISSEVPQNLSASRPQDRQFILSSKKLLLSDSGFYLCAWSGAAGALFGQGTRLTVV.

To note about this clone: This sample includes further DNA sequences coding for the same CDR3. The V and J genes are TRBV5-1 and TRBJ1-5, with D tentatively TRBD1 (5 bases). Per the germline V gene, CDR1 is SGHRS and CDR2 is YFSETQ. CDR3 size: 14 residues. V was trimmed by 4 bases and J by 2 bases, leaving 10 bases between them. The CDR3 DNA is TGCGCCAGCAGCCTGCAGGGTGGCAATCAGCCCCAGCATTTT. Translated, it gives CASSLQGGNQPQHF.

This clone was recorded once. The V and J genes are TRBV28 and TRBJ2-1; TRBD2 matches 8 bases. Per the germline V gene, CDR1 is MDHEN and CDR2 is SYDVKM. The CDR3 contains 16 residues. V was clipped by 8 bases and J by 3 bases; unmatched bases: 12. The CDR3 loop is CASPGETSGLYNEQFF. CDR3 DNA: TGTGCCAGCCCCGGCGAAACTAGCGGACTCTACAATGAGCAGTTCTTC.

This clone was seen more than once but under ten times. The V and J genes are TRBV5-5 and TRBJ1-1; 8 nucleotides align to TRBD1. Germline values: CDR1 SGHKS, CDR2 YYEKEE (reference sequence). This CDR3 contains 15 residues. Unmatched junction bases numbered 8, after V lost 4 bases and J lost 3 bases. CDR3 nucleotide sequence: TGTGCCAGCAGCATCTCAGGGGGCTTGTACACTGAAGCTTTCTTT. Residues: CASSISGGLYTEAFF. Based on the CDR3 plus reference TRBV5-5 and TRBJ1-1, the full variable domain is DAGVTQSPTHLIKTRGQQVTLRCSPISGHKSVSWYQQVLGQGPQFIFQYYEKEERGRGNFPDRFSARQFPNYSSELNVNALLLGDSALYLCASSISGGLYTEAFFGQGTRLTVV.

The chain has TRBV4-1 and TRBJ2-7; a possible D gene is TRBD1 (6 bases). Germline V CDR1 and CDR2: MGHRA, YSYEKL. V gave up 0 bases and J gave up 1 base, with 13 bases separating them. The CDR3 extends over 16 amino acids. The chain's CDR3 is CASSQEAGVRSYEQYF. Written as DNA, the CDR3 is TGCGCCAGCAGCCAAGAAGCAGGGGTACGGTCCTACGAGCAGTACTTC.

This chain links TRBV19 with TRBJ1-2; 9 nucleotides match TRBD1. The V and J ends lost 5 bases and 2 bases, in that order; junction bases with no gene match: 12. CDR1 is LNHDA and CDR2 is SQIVND in the germline V gene (reference sequence). There are 17 residues in the CDR3. The CDR3 sequence: CASSPRTGEHRNYGYTF. The CDR3 coding sequence is TGTGCCAGTAGTCCGCGGACAGGGGAACACAGGAACTATGGCTACACCTTC. Full variable domain (rest looked up from reference TRBV19 and TRBJ1-2): DGGITQSPKYLFRKEGQNVTLSCEQNLNHDAMYWYRQDPGQGLRLIYYSQIVNDFQKGDIAEGYSVSREKKESFPLTVTSAQKNPTAFYLCASSPRTGEHRNYGYTFGSGTRLTVV.

CDR3 region: CASSQTGTGVYEQYF. The CDR3 DNA sequence: TGTGCCAGCAGCCAGACCGGGACAGGGGTCTACGAGCAGTACTTC. This rearrangement joins TRBV3-1 (or the pseudogene TRBV3-2) to TRBJ2-7; 10 positions agree with TRBD1. There are 15 residues in the CDR3. V trimming: 3 bases; J trimming: 3 bases; junction bases outside the gene matches: 5. Germline CDR1 reads LGHDT; CDR2 reads YNNKEL (reference sequence).